Shown below are 28 T cell receptor beta chains from a single sample sequenced in a study of T-cell reconstitution after alpha-beta-depleted transplantation in children. A library of TCRbeta sequences, prepared with unique molecular identifiers, was generated. TCRdb called the PCR reads again in MiXCR, with one record for every CDR3 protein. Among nearly 550,000 distinct CDR3 sequences listed, roughly 18% were seen once. The sample in question was PBMCs from the stem cell graft donor, obtained from the stem cell graft. The receptor source for this set is a human donor who donated a stem cell graft to a child with acute lymphoblastic leukemia.

This chain joins TRBV4-1 and TRBJ2-3; D remains unclear. CDR1 MGHRA and CDR2 YSYEKL come from the germline V gene. The CDR3 has 17 amino acids. V was pared by 0 bases and J by 3 bases, with 16 bases between. The CDR3 protein is CASSQEGSKYETDTQYF. The CDR3 DNA reads as TGCGCCAGCAGCCAAGAAGGATCGAAATATGAGACAGATACGCAGTATTTT.

CDR3 coding DNA: TGTGCCACCTCCGTGGGACTAGCGGGCTCCGGTGAGCAGTTCTTC. The encoded protein is CATSVGLAGSGEQFF. The chain links TRBV7-2 to TRBJ2-1; 12 bases map to TRBD2. CDR1 and CDR2 (germline): SGHTA, FQGNSA. This CDR3 region has 15 residues. Trimming removed 10 bases from V and 9 bases from J; junction bases left unmatched: 13.

This sequence joins TRBV6-1 and TRBJ2-7, with TRBD2 matching over 13 bases. V shed 5 bases, J shed 0 bases, and the junction held 13 bases outside the gene matches. This CDR3 has 19 amino acids. Germline loops: CDR1 MNHNS, CDR2 SASEGT. In nucleotides, the CDR3 is TGTGCCAGCAGTCTAATAGCCGGGACTAGCGGGACTTACTCCTACGAGCAGTACTTC. Protein: CASSLIAGTSGTYSYEQYF.

The DNA of the CDR3 is TGTGCCAGCAGTTACTCTAGACAGGGCGAGAAGACCCAGTACTTC. Protein: CASSYSRQGEKTQYF. The genes are TRBV6-5 and TRBJ2-5; 7 bases fit TRBD1. Germline CDR1 reads MNHEY; CDR2 reads SVGAGI. The CDR3 spans 15 residues. With 0 bases clipped from V and 6 bases from J, the junction kept 7 bases outside the gene matches.

Note on this clonotype: Compared with germline, one end of the junction differs, possibly owing to a read error. The CDR3 region has the DNA TGTGACAGCAGCGTAGACCCTTTTAGCTCCTACAATGAGCAGTTCTTC. This sequence encodes CDSSVDPFSSYNEQFF. The rearrangement joins TRBV9 to TRBJ2-1; D unclear. The length of the CDR3 is 16 residues. The V gene's germline CDR1 is SGDLS and CDR2 YYNGEE.

The chain has TRBV5-1 and TRBJ2-1, with D perhaps matching TRBD1 or TRBD2 (5 bases each). The germline V gene has CDR1 SGHRS and CDR2 YFSETQ. CDR3 length: 18 residues. Trimming left V 4 bases short and J 0 bases short, with 20 bases between. CDR3 sequence: CASSPGTRQWSSYNEQFF. CDR3 coding DNA: TGCGCCAGCAGCCCGGGAACGAGACAGTGGAGCTCCTACAATGAGCAGTTCTTC.

This clonotype was seen only a few times. This chain's CDR3 is CASSLLAFGANEQFF. DNA of the CDR3: TGTGCCAGCAGCTTACTAGCGTTCGGGGCGAATGAGCAGTTCTTC. The chain carries TRBV5-5 and TRBJ2-1; the match to TRBD2 covers 7 bases. The germline V gene has CDR1 SGHKS and CDR2 YYEKEE (reference sequence). The CDR3 extends over 15 amino acids. The V gene end was trimmed by 2 bases and the J gene end by 7 bases; junction bases not matched to a gene: 9.

This clonotype occurred a few times. CDR3 region: CSVEDLHRAGDTQYF. CDR3 nucleotide sequence: TGCAGCGTTGAAGATCTGCATAGGGCGGGAGATACGCAGTATTTT. V and J are TRBV29-1 and TRBJ2-3, with D possibly TRBD2 on 5 matching bases. The germline gives CDR1 SQVTM, CDR2 ANQGSEA. V was pared by 0 bases and J by 5 bases, with 15 bases between. The CDR3 extends over 15 amino acids.

Only a few counts were recorded for this clonotype. The chain uses TRBV6-1 and TRBJ2-1; TRBD2 agrees at 9 bases. The junction had 11 bases not matched to a gene; V was cut back by 6 bases and J by 8 bases. CDR1 MNHNS and CDR2 SASEGT come from the germline V gene. The CDR3 sequence is 15 residues long. This CDR3 reads CASSQLAGQRHEQFF. The CDR3 coding sequence is TGTGCCAGCAGCCAGCTAGCGGGACAACGGCATGAGCAGTTCTTC.

This clonotype was seen a handful of times. The chain couples TRBV5-1 to TRBJ2-7, with D possibly matching TRBD1 (6 bases). Trimming took 6 bases from V and 2 from J, leaving 21 bases between them. Germline-derived CDR1 and CDR2 are SGHRS and YFSETQ. This CDR3 is 16 amino acids long. CDR3 DNA: TGCGCCAGCACACCCGTTCCACGACAGGACACCTACGAGCAGTACTTC. This codes for CASTPVPRQDTYEQYF.

A few counts support this clonotype. The CDR3 protein is CSARVEGSTDTQYF. The CDR3 DNA follows: TGCAGTGCTAGGGTGGAGGGATCCACAGATACGCAGTATTTT. The chain carries TRBV20-1 and TRBJ2-3, with D possibly being TRBD2 (6 bases). Trimming removed 3 bases at V and 2 bases at J, with 12 bases between. This CDR3 region has 14 residues. The V gene's germline CDR1 is DFQATT and CDR2 SNEGSKA (reference sequence).

V gene TRBV11-2 combines with J gene TRBJ2-1; TRBD1 matches 8 bases. This CDR3 is 17 amino acids long. Germline V gene lookup returns CDR1 SGHAT and CDR2 FQNNGV. V trimming: 5 bases; J trimming: 4 bases; junction bases outside the gene matches: 13. This chain's CDR3 is CASSGAGQARGYNEQFF. DNA for the CDR3: TGTGCCAGCAGCGGGGCGGGACAGGCGAGGGGATACAATGAGCAGTTCTTC.

This clonotype was seen a few times. The J gene is TRBJ1-2, the V gene TRBV6-4, with 7 bases fitting TRBD1. V shed 8 bases and J 0 bases; nucleotides not matched to a gene: 3. CDR3 length: 13 residues. CDR1 and CDR2 from the germline V gene are MRHNA and SNTAGT. The CDR3 is CASRQGTNYGYTF. CDR3 coding DNA: TGTGCCAGCCGACAGGGCACTAACTATGGCTACACCTTC.

The J gene is TRBJ2-3, the V gene TRBV5-1; D is perhaps TRBD2 (5 bases). The CDR3 loop spans 16 amino acids. V gave up 5 bases and J gave up 4 bases, with 20 bases separating them. CDR1 and CDR2 from the germline V gene are SGHRS and YFSETQ. The CDR3 DNA reads TGCGCCAGCAGTTACGATCCGGGGAATCTAGCAGATACGCAGTATTTT. This codes for CASSYDPGNLADTQYF.

This clonotype occurred a few times. The V gene is TRBV27, the J gene TRBJ1-5, with no clear D. The CDR3 loop spans 15 amino acids. Trimming took 2 bases from V and 2 from J, leaving 10 bases between them. Germline CDR1 MNHEY, CDR2 SMNVEV (reference sequence). The CDR3 loop reads CASSLTPGGNQPQHF. CDR3 nucleotide sequence: TGTGCCAGCAGTTTAACCCCTGGGGGCAATCAGCCCCAGCATTTT.

In its sample, this clonotype was seen a few times. This chain joins TRBV10-3 and TRBJ2-4, with D tentatively TRBD1 (6 bases). Germline V gene lookup returns CDR1 ENHRY and CDR2 SYGVKD. This CDR3 comprises 16 residues. Trimming removed 2 bases at V and 3 bases at J, with 14 bases between. The CDR3 DNA is TGTGCCATCAGTGAGACAGGGTTAATAGACAAAAACATTCAGTACTTC. It is translated as CAISETGLIDKNIQYF.

The rearrangement uses TRBV18 and TRBJ2-4, with a weak D call TRBD2 (6 bases). Trimming took 2 bases from V and 6 from J, leaving 14 bases between them. The CDR3 extends over 15 amino acids. Germline V lookup: CDR1 KGHSH, CDR2 LQKENI. The CDR3 here is CASSPRGGMGNIQYF. The CDR3 DNA is TGTGCCAGCTCACCAAGGGGCGGGATGGGAAACATTCAGTACTTC. Together with reference TRBV18 and TRBJ2-4, the CDR3 gives the full variable domain: NAGVMQNPRHLVRRRGQEARLRCSPMKGHSHVYWYRQLPEEGLKFMVYLQKENIIDESGMPKERFSAEFPKEGPSILRIQQVVRGDSAAYFCASSPRGGMGNIQYFGAGTRLSVL.

This chain links TRBV2 with TRBJ2-3; D ambiguous. The CDR3 runs to 12 residues. Germline assignment: CDR1 SNHLY and CDR2 FYNNEI. Trimming pared 3 bases from V and 15 bases from J, leaving 16 bases between. The CDR3 bases are TGTGCCAGCAGTGATCGTCTGGAACCCCATTATTTT. As protein: CASSDRLEPHYF.

This clonotype was seen a few times. V and J are TRBV14 and TRBJ1-1; weak D call: TRBD1 (5 bases). Looked up from germline, CDR1 is SGHDN and CDR2 is FVKESK. The CDR3 is 14 amino acids. V lost 4 bases to trimming and J lost 1 base, with 10 bases between them. The DNA for the CDR3 is TGTGCCAGCAGCCGGCGGACACCGAACACTGAAGCTTTCTTT. Its translation is CASSRRTPNTEAFF.

The rearrangement joins TRBV24-1 to TRBJ2-7, with D perhaps matching TRBD2 (6 bases). Germline V gives CDR1 KGHDR, CDR2 SFDVKD. V was cut by 9 bases and J by 1 base, with 12 bases left in between. CDR3 length: 13 residues. CDR3 nucleotide sequence: TGTGCCACCGCCGTCGGGGGATCCTACGAGCAGTACTTC. It specifies CATAVGGSYEQYF.

The rearrangement links TRBV4-1 to TRBJ2-3; D ambiguous. Trimming removed 0 bases at V and 2 bases at J, with 15 bases between. CDR1 MGHRA and CDR2 YSYEKL come from the germline V gene. The CDR3 has 17 residues. The CDR3: CASSQDSQPVFTDTQYF. The CDR3, as DNA: TGCGCCAGCAGCCAAGATTCCCAGCCGGTCTTCACAGATACGCAGTATTTT.

The gene calls are TRBV7-8 and TRBJ2-7; D is possibly TRBD1 (6 bases). With 5 bases removed from V and 4 bases from J, the gap between germline ends came to 15 bases. This CDR3 region has 14 residues. Germline lookup yields CDR1 SGHVS and CDR2 FQNEAQ. This chain's CDR3 is CASSQNLGQYEQYF. The CDR3 DNA sequence: TGTGCCAGCAGCCAGAACCTCGGACAGTACGAGCAGTACTTC.

This clonotype was seen only once. V usage is TRBV20-1 and J usage is TRBJ2-5; 7 bases map to TRBD2. The CDR3 extends over 18 amino acids. Germline V CDR1 and CDR2: DFQATT, SNEGSKA (reference sequence). Trimming took 2 bases from V and 3 from J; bases not matched to a gene: 18. DNA for the CDR3: TGCAGTGCTAGAATACGCGGGAGCATTAGGAGGGAGGAAGAGACCCAGTACTTC. Residues: CSARIRGSIRREEETQYF.

The rearrangement uses TRBV9 and TRBJ2-3; 9 positions agree with TRBD1. Germline V gene sequence: CDR1 SGDLS, CDR2 YYNGEE. CDR3 size: 16 residues. The ends lost 3 bases at V and 11 bases at J; junction bases unmatched: 16. CDR3 sequence: CASSEGTGNSPSGQYF. The CDR3, as DNA: TGTGCCAGCAGCGAGGGGACAGGGAACTCCCCGAGTGGGCAGTATTTT.

For the CDR3, the DNA is TGTGCCAGTAGTCCCGGGACAGTGGGTACGCAGTATTTT. Its translation is CASSPGTVGTQYF. The chain employs TRBV19 and TRBJ2-3, with 7 nucleotides matching TRBD1. V dropped 5 bases and J dropped 8; count of bases not matched to a gene: 7. The germline CDR1 and CDR2 sequences are LNHDA and SQIVND (reference sequence). This CDR3 contains 13 residues.

The chain uses TRBV4-1 and TRBJ1-5; possible D gene TRBD1, 6 bases. Trimming stripped 0 bases from V and 5 bases from J, with 8 bases between. Germline CDR1 reads MGHRA; CDR2 reads YSYEKL. The CDR3 has 14 amino acids. The chain's CDR3 is CASSQENRDQPQHF. CDR3 nucleotides: TGCGCCAGCAGCCAAGAAAACAGGGATCAGCCCCAGCATTTT.

The chain has TRBV2 and TRBJ2-1; a weak D match, TRBD2 (6 bases). The V end was cut by 8 bases, the J end by 8 bases, with 16 bases between. Per the germline V gene, CDR1 is SNHLY and CDR2 is FYNNEI. This CDR3 region has 13 residues. Written as DNA, the CDR3 is TGTGCCAGCTTCGCGGGAATAACGTATGAGCAGTTCTTC. Its translation: CASFAGITYEQFF.

This clonotype appeared a few times. V and J are TRBV5-1 and TRBJ2-2, with D hard to call. Germline V gene data show CDR1 as SGHRS and CDR2 as YFSETQ. This CDR3 spans 13 amino acids. V was clipped by 4 bases and J by 1 base, with 5 bases between them. CDR3 in DNA: TGCGCCAGCAGCCCCAAGAACACCGGGGAGCTGTTTTTT. Residues: CASSPKNTGELFF.